Below are 8 T cell receptor beta chains sequenced from a single sample in a study of OX40 agonist ivuxolimab in advanced cancers. TCRdb keeps only in-frame clones here, not all; method: immunoSEQ multiplex PCR. The sample has 50,000 to 75,000 clones, just under 90% seen once. Sequencing was performed on CD4+ or CD8+ T cells sorted from blood, taken in a trial of the OX40 agonist ivuxolimab. All receptors derive from an adult with an advanced solid tumor such as melanoma, head and neck, liver or kidney cancer.

The chain links TRBV6-5 to TRBJ2-7; 7 nucleotides line up with TRBD2. J lost 2 bases, V lost 0 bases, and 4 bases had no gene match. Germline V gives CDR1 MNHEY, CDR2 SVGAGI. The CDR3 extends over 15 amino acids. CDR3 sequence reads: CASSYSGGNTYEQYF. The CDR3 DNA sequence: TGTGCCAGCAGTTACTCGGGAGGGAATACCTACGAGCAGTACTTC.

This clone showed up just a few times. The V gene is TRBV4-1, the J gene TRBJ2-2; TRBD2 matches at 8 bases. This CDR3 is 16 amino acids long. CDR1 is MGHRA, CDR2 YSYEKL, per germline. V trimming: 0 bases; J trimming: 4 bases; junction bases outside the gene matches: 4. CDR3 in amino acids: CASSQDGGVSTGELFF. CDR3 coding DNA: TGCGCCAGCAGCCAAGACGGGGGGGTAAGCACCGGGGAGCTGTTTTTT.

This clone came up once. V and J are TRBV5-6 and TRBJ2-1; 9 nucleotides line up with TRBD1. Germline V gene data show CDR1 as SGHDT and CDR2 as YYEEEE. The CDR3 loop spans 16 amino acids. Germline trimming cut 2 bases from V and 1 base from J; bases unmatched to any gene: 4. The CDR3 spells CASSFRQGESYNEQFF. DNA for the CDR3: TGTGCCAGCAGCTTTCGACAGGGGGAGTCCTACAATGAGCAGTTCTTC.

The rearrangement links TRBV27 to TRBJ1-4; 8 positions match TRBD1. The trim removed 5 bases at V and 5 bases at J, leaving 4 bases unmatched. This CDR3 contains 14 residues. Per germline, CDR1 MNHEY and CDR2 SMNVEV (reference sequence). The CDR3 sequence is CASSRGQGNEKLFF. As DNA, the CDR3 is TGTGCCAGCAGTCGAGGACAGGGCAATGAAAAACTGTTTTTT. Combining the CDR3 with reference TRBV27 and TRBJ1-4 gives the whole variable domain EAQVTQNPRYLITVTGKKLTVTCSQNMNHEYMSWYRQDPGLGLRQIYYSMNVEVTDKGDVPEGYKVSRKEKRNFPLILESPSPNQTSLYFCASSRGQGNEKLFFGSGTQLSVL.

This clone was observed a few times. The chain carries TRBV27 and TRBJ1-1; TRBD1 aligns across 11 bases. Germline trimming cut 6 bases from V and 1 base from J; bases unmatched to any gene: 1. The length of the CDR3 is 14 residues. Germline CDR1 reads MNHEY; CDR2 reads SMNVEV (reference sequence). As DNA, the CDR3 is TGTGCCAGCAGGGGGACAGGGGGGAACACTGAAGCTTTCTTT. Translation: CASRGTGGNTEAFF.

The chain carries TRBV9 and TRBJ1-5; 9 bases are shared with TRBD1. The CDR3 length is 14 residues. Germline assignment: CDR1 SGDLS and CDR2 YYNGEE. The ends lost 3 bases at V and 5 bases at J; junction bases unmatched: 3. In DNA, the CDR3 is TGTGCCAGCAGCGCGGGACAGGGTTATCAGCCCCAGCATTTT. Residues: CASSAGQGYQPQHF.

The chain has TRBV30 and TRBJ2-2; 11 nucleotides match TRBD1. The germline gives CDR1 GTSNPN, CDR2 SVGIG (reference sequence). V shed 4 bases and J 4 bases; nucleotides not matched to a gene: 8. This CDR3 is built from 16 residues. The CDR3, as DNA: TGTGCCTGGACCCTTTGGGACAGGGGGATCACCGGGGAGCTGTTTTTT. Amino acids: CAWTLWDRGITGELFF.

The J gene is TRBJ2-2, the V gene TRBV11-3; 9 bases line up with TRBD1. The CDR3 is 16 amino acids. Germline lookup yields CDR1 SGHNT and CDR2 YENEEA. J gave up 7 bases and V 1 base, and 7 bases lay outside the gene matches. The CDR3 DNA reads TGTGCCAGCAGCTTAGCCGGAGGACAGGGGCACGGGGAGCTGTTTTTT. Translated, it gives CASSLAGGQGHGELFF. Full variable domain (outside the CDR3, taken from reference TRBV11-3 and TRBJ2-2): EAGVVQSPRYKIIEKKQPVAFWCNPISGHNTLYWYLQNLGQGPELLIRYENEEAVDDSQLPKDRFSAERLKGVDSTLKIQPAELGDSAVYLCASSLAGGQGHGELFFGEGSRLTVL.